Shown below are 18 T cell receptor beta chains from a single sample sequenced in a study of blood T cell repertoires in COVID-19. Clones were read by immunoSEQ multiplex PCR, and TCRdb kept only the in-frame ones, dropping some. The table lists approximately 82,000 clones, around 80% of them singletons. The sequenced sample consisted of peripheral blood. Every receptor here comes from an older woman with acute or convalescent COVID-19.

This sequence joins TRBV24-1 and TRBJ1-4; TRBD1 matches at 11 bases. The V gene's germline CDR1 is KGHDR and CDR2 SFDVKD. The junction had 5 bases not matched to a gene; V was cut back by 4 bases and J by 8 bases. This CDR3 is 15 amino acids long. The CDR3 loop reads CATSEPGTGGEKLFF. CDR3 nucleotides: TGTGCCACCAGTGAGCCCGGGACAGGGGGAGAAAAACTGTTTTTT.

This clone occurred once. V gene TRBV10-1 combines with J gene TRBJ1-1; D may be TRBD1 (5 bases). The V end was cut by 6 bases, the J end by 4 bases, with 18 bases between. Germline V gene data show CDR1 as WNHNN and CDR2 as SYGVQD (reference sequence). This CDR3 is 15 amino acids long. In DNA, the CDR3 is TGCGCCAGCAGCGACAAGACCCGGGGGGGCACTGAAGCTTTCTTT. It translates to CASSDKTRGGTEAFF.

Only a few counts were recorded for this clone. The V gene is TRBV6-2 or TRBV6-3, the J gene TRBJ2-1; 9 nucleotides agree with TRBD2. CDR1 is MNHEY, CDR2 SVGEGT, per germline. The CDR3 extends over 15 amino acids. The junction had 2 bases not matched to a gene; V was cut back by 2 bases and J by 3 bases. Here the CDR3 DNA reads TGTGCCAGCAGTTACGCTAGCGGGATCTACAATGAGCAGTTCTTC. Translating gives CASSYASGIYNEQFF.

CDR3 sequence: CASSGMRTEAFF. The CDR3 DNA sequence: TGTGCCAGCAGCGGAATGAGGACTGAAGCTTTCTTT. The chain links TRBV6-7 to TRBJ1-1; D is unresolved. TRBV6-7 is placed among ORFs of uncertain function. The CDR3 has 12 residues. The V end was cut by 6 bases, the J end by 5 bases, with 10 bases between.

The rearrangement links TRBV6-5 to TRBJ1-2; perhaps TRBD1 as D (5 bases). CDR1 is MNHEY and CDR2 is SVGAGI in the germline V gene. Deletions cut 7 bases from V and 4 bases from J, with 10 bases between. The CDR3 totals 12 residues. CDR3 loop: CASTRQLYGYTF. The CDR3 nucleotides read TGTGCCAGCACCAGACAGCTCTATGGCTACACCTTC.

The chain combines TRBV9 with TRBJ2-3; 9 bases agree with TRBD2. From germline, CDR1 is SGDLS and CDR2 YYNGEE. The CDR3 length is 16 residues. Germline trimming cut 3 bases from V and 4 bases from J; bases unmatched to any gene: 9. CDR3 in amino acids: CASSERAGGMPDTQYF. The CDR3 DNA sequence: TGTGCCAGCAGCGAGAGGGCGGGAGGGATGCCAGATACGCAGTATTTT.

This sequence joins TRBV10-3 and TRBJ1-5, with D possibly being TRBD1 (5 bases). Germline values: CDR1 ENHRY, CDR2 SYGVKD. V lost 2 bases and J lost 0, with 14 bases in between. The CDR3 sequence is 17 residues long. The CDR3 nucleotides are TGTGCCATCAGTGAGGGAAGGGGTCTTAATAGCAATCAGCCCCAGCATTTT. This codes for CAISEGRGLNSNQPQHF.

The chain employs TRBV30 and TRBJ2-1; TRBD2 matches at 7 bases. This CDR3 spans 14 amino acids. The ends lost 0 bases at V and 3 bases at J; junction bases unmatched: 2. Germline V gives CDR1 GTSNPN, CDR2 SVGIG (reference sequence). CDR3 sequence reads: CAWSVAGLYNEQFF. CDR3 in DNA: TGTGCCTGGAGTGTAGCGGGGCTCTACAATGAGCAGTTCTTC.

The chain uses TRBV2 and TRBJ2-7; a weak D match, TRBD1 (6 bases). The V gene's germline CDR1 is SNHLY and CDR2 FYNNEI. V was clipped by 5 bases and J by 10 bases, with 12 bases between them. The CDR3 runs 11 residues. In DNA, the CDR3 is TGTGCCAGCAGTCCGGACAGAGGCCAGTACTTC. Residues: CASSPDRGQYF.

CDR3 nucleotide sequence: TGTGCCTGGAGTGTGGGGGGAGGGCGAGAGACCCAGTACTTC. Translation gives CAWSVGGGRETQYF. This chain uses TRBV30 with TRBJ2-5, with 7 bases aligning to TRBD2. Germline CDR1 GTSNPN, CDR2 SVGIG (reference sequence). The V gene end was trimmed by 0 bases and the J gene end by 4 bases; junction bases not matched to a gene: 5. CDR3 size: 14 residues.

J is TRBJ2-7 and V is TRBV6-5; TRBD2 matches at 8 bases. The junction had 10 bases not matched to a gene; V was cut back by 8 bases and J by 7 bases. The CDR3 is 13 residues long. In germline, CDR1 is MNHEY, CDR2 SVGAGI. CDR3 region: CASSSGRSGEQYF. CDR3 nucleotides: TGTGCCAGCTCGAGCGGGAGAAGTGGGGAGCAGTACTTC.

This rearrangement joins TRBV19 to TRBJ2-5, with no clear D. CDR3 length equals 18 residues. V was trimmed by 3 bases and J by 6 bases, leaving 26 bases between them. The germline V gene encodes CDR1 LNHDA and CDR2 SQIVND (reference sequence). The CDR3 region is CASSILPKSRDLGQTQYF. The CDR3 DNA reads TGTGCCAGTAGTATTCTCCCCAAGTCCAGAGACCTTGGGCAGACCCAGTACTTC.

This chain links TRBV7-2 with TRBJ1-1; 7 bases align to TRBD1. The CDR3 totals 14 residues. Looked up from germline, CDR1 is SGHTA and CDR2 is FQGNSA. The V gene end was trimmed by 4 bases and the J gene end by 6 bases; junction bases not matched to a gene: 8. Here the CDR3 reads CASSYYKGAAEAFF. The DNA for the CDR3 is TGTGCCAGCAGCTACTATAAGGGGGCGGCTGAAGCTTTCTTT.

This chain links TRBV6-5 with TRBJ2-7, with D tentatively TRBD1 (6 bases). Deletions cut 8 bases from V and 2 bases from J, with 16 bases between. CDR1 is MNHEY and CDR2 is SVGAGI in the germline V gene. The CDR3 spans 14 residues. The chain's CDR3 is CASLGWAGAYEQYF. The CDR3 bases are TGTGCCAGCCTCGGTTGGGCAGGGGCCTACGAGCAGTACTTC.

The chain links TRBV13 to TRBJ2-1, with 9 bases identical to TRBD1. Germline-derived CDR1 and CDR2 are PRHDT and FYEKMQ (reference sequence). After removal of 3 bases from V and 4 bases from J, the junction contained 7 bases not matched to a gene. The CDR3 runs 16 residues. The chain's CDR3 is CASSLETGGGYNEQFF. CDR3 DNA sequence: TGTGCCAGCAGCTTGGAAACAGGGGGCGGGTACAATGAGCAGTTCTTC.

V and J are TRBV5-1 and TRBJ1-1, with D possibly TRBD1 on 5 matching bases. Trimming removed 1 base at V and 11 bases at J, with 12 bases between. This CDR3 is 12 amino acids long. The germline gives CDR1 SGHRS, CDR2 YFSETQ. The CDR3 sequence is CASSLSGFNAFF. The DNA for the CDR3 is TGCGCCAGCAGCTTGTCAGGGTTTAACGCTTTCTTT. The full variable domain, rest sourced from reference TRBV5-1 and TRBJ1-1, is KAGVTQTPRYLIKTRGQQVTLSCSPISGHRSVSWYQQTPGQGLQFLFEYFSETQRNKGNFPGRFSGRQFSNSRSEMNVSTLELGDSALYLCASSLSGFNAFFGQGTRLTVV.

The chain carries TRBV5-1 and TRBJ2-2; D perhaps matches TRBD1 (6 bases). The CDR3 extends over 15 amino acids. V shed 2 bases and J shed 2 bases, with 10 bases lying between them. Germline V gene data show CDR1 as SGHRS and CDR2 as YFSETQ. CDR3 region: CASSFGQPNTGELFF. The CDR3 region has the DNA TGCGCCAGCAGCTTTGGACAGCCTAACACCGGGGAGCTGTTTTTT.

The V gene is TRBV9, the J gene TRBJ1-2, with D unclear. Germline CDR1 reads SGDLS; CDR2 reads YYNGEE. The V gene lost 3 bases and the J gene lost 0 bases, with 12 bases spanning the gap. The CDR3 runs 15 residues. The CDR3, as DNA: TGTGCCAGCAGCGGAGCCCTAGGCCCTAACTATGGCTACACCTTC. It specifies CASSGALGPNYGYTF.